The rows below give T cell receptor beta chains drawn from one sample of a study of beta chain features in type 1 diabetes. Profiled with immunoSEQ multiplex PCR; TCRdb holds only in-frame clones, not every one. In the table there are hundreds of thousands of clones, 11% to 15% of which are singletons. The sequenced sample was naive CD4+ T cells from blood. These receptor sequences come from a man aged 18 to 29 with type 1 diabetes. Each CDR3 is given with its conserved first and last residue. D genes are given only for firm matches. Clone size is shown for a subset of rows, as once, few, many or a class of expanded clone.

d_call,v_call,clone_size,j_call,cdr3_nt,cdr3_aa
TRBD2,TRBV9,.,TRBJ2-3,TGTGCCAGCAGCACCGGGAGGGATACGCAGTATTTT,CASSTGRDTQYF
.,TRBV27,.,TRBJ1-5,TGTGCCAGCATGGACCTCATTAGCAATCAGCCCCAGCATTTT,CASMDLISNQPQHF
.,TRBV11-3,.,TRBJ2-5,TGTGCCAGCAGTAGAGGTGTGGGAGAGACCCAGTACTTC,CASSRGVGETQYF
.,TRBV5-1,.,TRBJ2-7,TGCGCCAGCAGAAAAGGAGACTCCTACGAGCAGTACTTC,CASRKGDSYEQYF
.,TRBV6-9,.,TRBJ2-1,TGTGCCAGCGTCATGAACAATGAGCAGTTCTTC,CASVMNNEQFF
TRBD2,TRBV4-1,few,TRBJ2-3,TGCGCCAGCAGCCAAGTTGGACTAGAGCGGTATTTT,CASSQVGLERYF
.,TRBV29-1,.,TRBJ2-1,TGCAGCGTTCGTTACCAAGACACTATCTACAATGAGCAGTTCTTC,CSVRYQDTIYNEQFF
TRBD1,TRBV10-3,.,TRBJ1-1,TGTGCCATCAGTGAGTCGGGACAGGTGAACACTGAAGCTTTCTTT,CAISESGQVNTEAFF
.,TRBV5-1,.,TRBJ2-7,TGCGCCAGCAGCTTGGTTGGGGGATGGTACGAGCAGTACTTC,CASSLVGGWYEQYF
TRBD1,TRBV29-1,.,TRBJ2-5,TGCAGCGGCGGGAAGGGACAGGGTAGGGAGACCCAGTACTTC,CSGGKGQGRETQYF
.,TRBV28,.,TRBJ1-6,TGTGCCAGTTTCCGAGGGAGCGGGACTTCACCCCTCCACTTT,CASFRGSGTSPLHF
.,TRBV15,.,TRBJ2-3,TGTGCCACCAGTCTGAGGGGCACAGATACGCAGTATTTT,CATSLRGTDTQYF
.,TRBV6-1,.,TRBJ2-5,TGTGCCAGCAGCGAAAAAGGGAGACTCGGAGAGACCCAGTACTTC,CASSEKGRLGETQYF
.,TRBV21-1,few,TRBJ2-4,TGTGCCAGCACCCGGGGACCCCTGAACATTCAGTACTTC,CASTRGPLNIQYF
.,TRBV10-3,.,TRBJ2-4,TGTGCCATCATCAATTTTTGGTCCAAAAACATTCAGTACTTC,CAIINFWSKNIQYF
.,TRBV7-9,few,TRBJ2-3,TGTGCCGGATCCAGGGGCGGCACAGATACGCAGTATTTT,CAGSRGGTDTQYF
.,TRBV6-5,few,TRBJ1-4,TGTGCCAGCAGACAGGGTAATGAAAAACTGTTTTTT,CASRQGNEKLFF
TRBD2,TRBV9,few,TRBJ2-1,TGTGCCAGCAGCTACCTAAGCGGGAGCGCGGGCAATGAGCAGTTCTTC,CASSYLSGSAGNEQFF
TRBD1,TRBV9,few,TRBJ2-7,TGTGCCAGCAGCGTAGAGGGGACAGGGGGTTACGAGCAGTACTTC,CASSVEGTGGYEQYF
.,TRBV6-1,few,TRBJ2-3,TGTGCCAGCAGTGCGACCAGAGGACTCAGCACAGATACGCAGTATTTT,CASSATRGLSTDTQYF
.,TRBV7-2,few,TRBJ2-2,TGTGCCAGCAGCTTAGGGCAGTCGGCCGGGGAGCTGTTTTTT,CASSLGQSAGELFF
.,TRBV6-5,.,TRBJ1-1,TGTGCCAGCAGTTCCGGGTCAGGGGCTTTCTTT,CASSSGSGAFF
.,TRBV5-4,.,TRBJ1-4,TGTGCCAGCAGCTTTGGGGGCCGGAGAGAAAAACTGTTTTTT,CASSFGGRREKLFF
TRBD1,TRBV27,.,TRBJ2-1,TGTGCCAGTAACAAGTGGACAGGGGGCGTAAACAATGAGCAGTTCTTC,CASNKWTGGVNNEQFF
.,TRBV11-3,few,TRBJ2-1,TGTGCCAGCAGCTTAGGAGAAAGGAGACTAAGGGATGAGCAGTTCTTC,CASSLGERRLRDEQFF
.,TRBV29-1,few,TRBJ2-3,TGCAGCGTGGACAGCAGAGATACGCAGTATTTT,CSVDSRDTQYF
TRBD2,TRBV20-1,few,TRBJ2-7,TGCAGTGCTTGGGACTACTCGCAGTACTTC,CSAWDYSQYF
.,TRBV11-1,few,TRBJ2-1,TGTGCCAGCAGCTTAGCCCCGGGAAGTGAGCAGTTCTTC,CASSLAPGSEQFF
.,TRBV9,.,TRBJ2-2,TGTGCCAGCAGCTCTCGATCCTACACCGGGGAGCTGTTTTTT,CASSSRSYTGELFF
TRBD2,TRBV4-1,few,TRBJ2-5,TGCGCCAGCAGCCCCCTGGGGACTAGCGGAGAGACCCAGTACTTC,CASSPLGTSGETQYF
.,TRBV18,.,TRBJ1-2,TGTGCCAGCTCACCGGATCAGGGTGAGGGCTACACCTTC,CASSPDQGEGYTF